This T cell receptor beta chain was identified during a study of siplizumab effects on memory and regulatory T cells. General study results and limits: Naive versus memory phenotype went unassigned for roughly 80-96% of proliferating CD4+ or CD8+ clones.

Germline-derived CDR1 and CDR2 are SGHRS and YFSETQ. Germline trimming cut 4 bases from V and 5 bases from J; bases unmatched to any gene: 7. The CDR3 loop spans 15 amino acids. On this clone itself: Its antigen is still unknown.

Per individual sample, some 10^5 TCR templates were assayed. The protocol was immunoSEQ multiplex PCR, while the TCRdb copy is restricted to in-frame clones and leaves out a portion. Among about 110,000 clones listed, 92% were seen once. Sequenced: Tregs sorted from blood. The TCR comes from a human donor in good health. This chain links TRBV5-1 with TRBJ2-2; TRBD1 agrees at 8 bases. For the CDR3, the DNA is TGCGCCAGCAGCACGGACAGGGTAGGAACCGGGGAGCTGTTTTTT. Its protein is CASSTDRVGTGELFF.